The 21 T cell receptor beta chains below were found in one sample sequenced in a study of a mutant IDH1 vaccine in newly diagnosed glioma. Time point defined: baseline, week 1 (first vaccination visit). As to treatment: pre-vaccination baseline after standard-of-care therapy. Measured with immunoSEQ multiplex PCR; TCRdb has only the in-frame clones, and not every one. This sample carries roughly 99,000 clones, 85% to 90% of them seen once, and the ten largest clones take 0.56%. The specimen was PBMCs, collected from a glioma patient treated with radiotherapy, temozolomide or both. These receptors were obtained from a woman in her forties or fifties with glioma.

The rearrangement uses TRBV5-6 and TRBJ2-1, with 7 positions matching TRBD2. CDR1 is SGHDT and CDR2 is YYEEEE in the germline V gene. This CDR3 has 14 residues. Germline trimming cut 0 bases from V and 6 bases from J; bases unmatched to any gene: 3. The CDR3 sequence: CASSLERDGNEQFF. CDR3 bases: TGTGCCAGCAGCTTGGAGCGGGACGGCAATGAGCAGTTCTTC.

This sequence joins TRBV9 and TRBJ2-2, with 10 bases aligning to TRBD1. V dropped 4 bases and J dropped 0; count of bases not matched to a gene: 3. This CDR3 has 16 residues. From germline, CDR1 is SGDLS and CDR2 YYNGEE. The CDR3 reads CASSPTGGANTGELFF. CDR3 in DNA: TGTGCCAGCAGCCCGACAGGGGGCGCGAACACCGGGGAGCTGTTTTTT.

The CDR3 protein is CASSQDLRRKSSYNEQFF. CDR3 nucleotide sequence: TGCGCCAGCAGCCAAGATTTGCGGCGGAAGAGCTCCTACAATGAGCAGTTCTTC. The rearrangement uses TRBV4-1 and TRBJ2-1, with D uncertain. The CDR3 is 18 residues long. The V end was cut by 0 bases, the J end by 0 bases, with 15 bases between. Germline-derived CDR1 and CDR2 are MGHRA and YSYEKL.

This CDR3 reads CASSEHFILGNEQFF. CDR3 DNA: TGTGCCAGCAGTGAACACTTCATTTTAGGCAATGAGCAGTTCTTC. The V gene is TRBV6-1, the J gene TRBJ2-1, with unresolved D. Germline CDR1 reads MNHNS; CDR2 reads SASEGT. Trimming left V 2 bases short and J 6 bases short, with 14 bases between. The length of the CDR3 is 15 residues.

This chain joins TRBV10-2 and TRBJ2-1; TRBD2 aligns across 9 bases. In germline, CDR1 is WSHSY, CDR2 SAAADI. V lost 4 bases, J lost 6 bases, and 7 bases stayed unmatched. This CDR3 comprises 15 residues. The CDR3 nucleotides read TGCGCCAGCAGTGGGACAGCGGGAGGCACCAATGAGCAGTTCTTC. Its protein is CASSGTAGGTNEQFF.

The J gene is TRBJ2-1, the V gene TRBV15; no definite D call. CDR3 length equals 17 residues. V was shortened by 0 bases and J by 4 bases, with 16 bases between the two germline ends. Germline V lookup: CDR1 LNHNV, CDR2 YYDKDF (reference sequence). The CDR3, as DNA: TGTGCCACCAGCAGAGATCGGAAGCGATCGACATACAATGAGCAGTTCTTC. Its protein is CATSRDRKRSTYNEQFF. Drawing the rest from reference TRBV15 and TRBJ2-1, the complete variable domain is DAMVIQNPRYQVTQFGKPVTLSCSQTLNHNVMYWYQQKSSQAPKLLFHYYDKDFNNEADTPDNFQSRRPNTSFCFLDIRSPGLGDTAMYLCATSRDRKRSTYNEQFFGPGTRLTVL.

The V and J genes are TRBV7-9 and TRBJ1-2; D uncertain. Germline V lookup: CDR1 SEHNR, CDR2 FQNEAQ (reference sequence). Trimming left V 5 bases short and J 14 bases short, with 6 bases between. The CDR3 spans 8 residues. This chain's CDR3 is CASSPGTF. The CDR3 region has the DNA TGTGCCAGCAGCCCTGGAACCTTC.

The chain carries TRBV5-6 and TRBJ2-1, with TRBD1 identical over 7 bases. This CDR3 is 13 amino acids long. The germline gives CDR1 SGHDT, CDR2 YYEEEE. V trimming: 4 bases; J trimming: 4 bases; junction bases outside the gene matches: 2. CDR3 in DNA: TGTGCCAGCAGCCGACAGGGTTACAATGAGCAGTTCTTC. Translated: CASSRQGYNEQFF.

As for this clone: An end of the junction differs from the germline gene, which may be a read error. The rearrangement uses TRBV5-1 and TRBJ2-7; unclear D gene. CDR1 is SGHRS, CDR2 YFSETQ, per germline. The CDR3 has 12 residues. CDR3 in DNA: TGCGCCGGCAGCCTGAACTACGGCGAGCAGTACTTC. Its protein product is CAGSLNYGEQYF.

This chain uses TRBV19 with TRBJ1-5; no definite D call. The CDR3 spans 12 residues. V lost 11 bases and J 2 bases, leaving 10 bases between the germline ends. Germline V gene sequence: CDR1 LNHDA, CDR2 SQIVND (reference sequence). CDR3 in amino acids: CAGRKGNQPQHF. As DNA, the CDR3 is TGTGCCGGCCGGAAGGGCAATCAGCCCCAGCATTTT. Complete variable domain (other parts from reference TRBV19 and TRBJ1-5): DGGITQSPKYLFRKEGQNVTLSCEQNLNHDAMYWYRQDPGQGLRLIYYSQIVNDFQKGDIAEGYSVSREKKESFPLTVTSAQKNPTAFYLCAGRKGNQPQHFGDGTRLSIL.

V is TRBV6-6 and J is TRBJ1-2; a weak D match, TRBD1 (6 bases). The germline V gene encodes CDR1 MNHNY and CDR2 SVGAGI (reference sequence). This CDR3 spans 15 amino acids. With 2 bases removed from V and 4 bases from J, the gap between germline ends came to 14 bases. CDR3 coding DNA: TGTGCCAGCAGTTACGAGGGGGGCGGCGCCTATGGCTACACCTTC. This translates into CASSYEGGGAYGYTF.

The CDR3 sequence: CAWRATGAGNQPQHF. CDR3 nucleotides: TGTGCCTGGAGGGCGACAGGGGCGGGCAATCAGCCCCAGCATTTT. This chain joins TRBV30 and TRBJ1-5; TRBD1 matches at 8 bases. The CDR3 sequence is 15 residues long. V trimming: 3 bases; J trimming: 2 bases; junction bases outside the gene matches: 6. From germline, CDR1 is GTSNPN and CDR2 SVGIG (reference sequence).

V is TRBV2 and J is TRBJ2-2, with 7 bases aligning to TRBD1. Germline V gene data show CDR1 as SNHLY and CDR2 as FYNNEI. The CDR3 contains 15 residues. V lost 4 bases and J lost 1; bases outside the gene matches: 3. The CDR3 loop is CASSAQGLNTGELFF. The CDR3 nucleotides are TGTGCCAGCAGTGCACAGGGGCTGAACACCGGGGAGCTGTTTTTT.

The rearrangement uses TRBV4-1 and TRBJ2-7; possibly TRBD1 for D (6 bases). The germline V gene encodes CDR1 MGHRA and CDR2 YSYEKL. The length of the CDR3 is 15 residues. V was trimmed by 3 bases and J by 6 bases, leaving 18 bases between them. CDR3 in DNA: TGCGCCAGCAGCCAGTCGACAGGAAACGTACGCGAGCAGTACTTC. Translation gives CASSQSTGNVREQYF.

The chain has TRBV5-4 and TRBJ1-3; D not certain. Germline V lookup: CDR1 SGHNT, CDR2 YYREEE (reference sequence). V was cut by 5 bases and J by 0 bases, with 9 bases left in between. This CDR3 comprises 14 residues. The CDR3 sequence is CASSDRSSGNTIYF. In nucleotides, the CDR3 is TGTGCCAGCAGTGACCGAAGCTCTGGAAACACCATATATTTT.

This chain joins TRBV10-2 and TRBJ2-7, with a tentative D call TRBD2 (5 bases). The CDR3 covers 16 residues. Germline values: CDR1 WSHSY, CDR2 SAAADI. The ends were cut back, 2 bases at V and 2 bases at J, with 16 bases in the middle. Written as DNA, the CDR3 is TGCGCCAGCAGTGAGCGTCCCGCGGGCCTTACCTACGAGCAGTACTTC. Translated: CASSERPAGLTYEQYF.

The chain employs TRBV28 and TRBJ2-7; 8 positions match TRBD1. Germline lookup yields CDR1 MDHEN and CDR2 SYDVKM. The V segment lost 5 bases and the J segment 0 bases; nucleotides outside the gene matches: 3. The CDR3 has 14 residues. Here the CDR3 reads CASSLQGASYEQYF. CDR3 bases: TGTGCCAGCAGTCTCCAGGGGGCCTCCTACGAGCAGTACTTC.

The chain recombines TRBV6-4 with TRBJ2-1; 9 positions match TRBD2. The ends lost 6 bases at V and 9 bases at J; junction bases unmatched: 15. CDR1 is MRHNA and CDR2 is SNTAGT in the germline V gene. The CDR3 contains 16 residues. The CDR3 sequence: CASSRISGSSEGEQFF. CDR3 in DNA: TGTGCCAGCAGCCGTATTAGCGGGAGCAGTGAAGGTGAGCAGTTCTTC.

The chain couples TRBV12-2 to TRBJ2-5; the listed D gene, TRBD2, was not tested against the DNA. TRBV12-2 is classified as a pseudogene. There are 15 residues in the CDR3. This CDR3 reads CASRFSGRRQETQYF. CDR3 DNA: TGTGCAAGTCGCTTTAGCGGGAGGCGGCAAGAGACCCAGTACTTC.

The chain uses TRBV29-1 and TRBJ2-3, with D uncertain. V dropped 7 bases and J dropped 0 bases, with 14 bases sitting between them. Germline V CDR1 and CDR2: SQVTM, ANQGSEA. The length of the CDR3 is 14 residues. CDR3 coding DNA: TGCAGCGCCGACGGCTCCTCTAGCACAGATACGCAGTATTTT. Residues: CSADGSSSTDTQYF.

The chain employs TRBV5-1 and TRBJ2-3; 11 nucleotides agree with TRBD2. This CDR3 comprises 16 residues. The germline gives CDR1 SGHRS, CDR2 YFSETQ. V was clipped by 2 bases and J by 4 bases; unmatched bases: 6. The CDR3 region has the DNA TGCGCCAGCAGCTTATTAGCGGGAGGGACATCAGATACGCAGTATTTT. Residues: CASSLLAGGTSDTQYF.